This T cell receptor (beta chain) was sequenced for a study of CD8+ T cells in alopecia areata. Study-wide context: Among treated patients, oral tofacitinib was administered at 5 to 10 mg twice daily. The study's findings and limits: It was observed that many expanded lesional clones persisted in scalp and blood during tofacitinib.

Note on this clone: Its cognate antigen is unknown.

This CDR3 region has 17 residues. V was pared by 4 bases and J by 5 bases, with 23 bases between. Per the germline V gene, CDR1 is SEHNR and CDR2 is FQNEAQ (reference sequence). Noted treatment: oral pan-JAK inhibitor, 5-10 mg twice daily. Sorting of CD4+ and CD8+ T cells was performed on PBMCs. The authors extracted RNA and reverse transcribed it into cDNA as the sequencing template. Assay: immunoSEQ multiplex PCR; the TCRdb copy retains only in-frame clones and omits some. This sample has around 200,000 clones, with roughly 53% found just once. The chain employs TRBV7-9 and TRBJ1-2; a possible D gene is TRBD1 (5 bases). The sample in question was CD8+ T cells sorted from blood, obtained at week 24, from a patient treated with tofacitinib. The clonotype originates from a human donor with alopecia areata. This chain's CDR3 is CASSSPSLGGNAYGYTF. In DNA, the CDR3 is TGTGCCAGCAGCTCTCCCTCCCTCGGGGGAAATGCTTATGGCTACACCTTC. Full variable domain (remainder filled in from reference TRBV7-9 and TRBJ1-2): DTGVSQNPRHKITKRGQNVTFRCDPISEHNRLYWYRQTLGQGPEFLTYFQNEAQLEKSRLLSDRFSAERPKGSFSTLEIQRTEQGDSAMYLCASSSPSLGGNAYGYTFGSGTRLTVV.